Listed below are T cell receptor beta chains from one sample, sequenced in a study of T cell repertoires in cytomegalovirus infection. Antigens of these TCRs are unknown. TCRdb re-analysed the reads in MiXCR, keeping a single row per CDR3 protein. The sample has roughly 570,000 distinct CDR3 sequences; approximately 40% are singletons. This material consisted of cultured PBMCs, taken from culture after CMV antigen stimulation. These receptor sequences come from a human donor in good health (CMV status not recorded). Some clones in this sample may be carry-over from other donors' samples. CDR3s include the opening cysteine and the closing phenylalanine or tryptophan. A D gene is named only where the DNA matches it firmly. Size is stated for part of the rows, as once, few or many counts, or as a class when the clone is expanded.

cdr3_aa: CASSSLGQGMGQPQHF
cdr3_nt: TGTGCCAGCAGTTCCCTAGGACAGGGCATGGGGCAGCCCCAGCATTTT
j_call: TRBJ1-5
v_call: TRBV6-6
d_call: TRBD1
clone_size: few

cdr3_aa: CASSYRLAGYEQYF
cdr3_nt: TGTGCCAGCAGCTATCGTTTGGCGGGGTACGAGCAGTACTTC
j_call: TRBJ2-7
v_call: TRBV7-2
d_call: .
clone_size: few

cdr3_aa: CASSRYQGSAEPQHF
cdr3_nt: TGTGCCAGCAGTCGATACCAGGGATCTGCGGAGCCCCAGCATTTT
j_call: TRBJ1-5
v_call: TRBV7-2
d_call: .
clone_size: many

cdr3_aa: CASSFSPGRNSGNTIYF
cdr3_nt: TGTGCCAGCAGTTTCTCACCGGGACGTAACTCTGGAAACACCATATATTTT
j_call: TRBJ1-3
v_call: TRBV12-3/TRBV12-4
d_call: .
clone_size: few

cdr3_aa: CASSFRTSGDYEQYF
cdr3_nt: TGTGCCAGCAGTTTCCGGACTAGCGGGGACTACGAGCAGTACTTC
j_call: TRBJ2-7
v_call: TRBV27
d_call: TRBD2
clone_size: .

cdr3_aa: CASSRDREHEQYF
cdr3_nt: TGTGCCAGCAGCCGGGACAGGGAACACGAGCAGTACTTC
j_call: TRBJ2-7
v_call: TRBV2
d_call: TRBD1
clone_size: .

cdr3_aa: CASTGPSDTQYF
cdr3_nt: TGTGCCAGCACCGGCCCGTCAGATACGCAGTATTTT
j_call: TRBJ2-3
v_call: TRBV6-1
d_call: .
clone_size: .

cdr3_aa: CATETALNTEAFF
cdr3_nt: TGTGCCACCGAAACAGCTCTGAACACTGAAGCTTTCTTT
j_call: TRBJ1-1
v_call: TRBV15
d_call: .
clone_size: few

cdr3_aa: CASAPVSGLNTEAFF
cdr3_nt: TGTGCCAGCGCCCCGGTTTCAGGACTGAACACTGAAGCTTTCTTT
j_call: TRBJ1-1
v_call: TRBV11-2
d_call: .
clone_size: few

cdr3_aa: CASSPRLAGDTDTQYF
cdr3_nt: TGCGCCAGCAGCCCCAGACTAGCGGGGGACACAGATACGCAGTATTTT
j_call: TRBJ2-3
v_call: TRBV4-1
d_call: TRBD2
clone_size: .

cdr3_aa: CASSKVELTDTQYF
cdr3_nt: TGTGCCAGCAGCAAGGTGGAGCTGACAGATACGCAGTATTTT
j_call: TRBJ2-3
v_call: TRBV11-2
d_call: .
clone_size: many

cdr3_aa: CATGQGQTSTDTQYF
cdr3_nt: TGCGCCACCGGACAGGGGCAAACTAGCACAGATACGCAGTATTTT
j_call: TRBJ2-3
v_call: TRBV4-1
d_call: TRBD1
clone_size: .